The 29 T cell receptor beta chains given below trace back to one sample, sequenced in a study of CD8+ T cells in alopecia areata. The sequencing template was cDNA reverse transcribed from extracted RNA. Clones were sequenced by immunoSEQ multiplex PCR, and TCRdb holds only the in-frame ones, with some missing. The profile covers 100,000 to 150,000 clones, with around three fifths appearing a single time and 4.5% taken by the ten largest. Here the sequenced sample was CD4+ T cells sorted from blood, taken at week 0. These receptor sequences come from a human donor with alopecia areata.

The chain combines TRBV9 with TRBJ2-1; possibly TRBD2 for D (6 bases). Germline lookup yields CDR1 SGDLS and CDR2 YYNGEE. This CDR3 spans 15 amino acids. The V gene lost 4 bases and the J gene lost 3 bases, with 14 bases spanning the gap. The CDR3 loop reads CASSPQGLSYNEQFF. CDR3 nucleotides: TGTGCCAGCAGCCCCCAGGGACTGAGCTACAATGAGCAGTTCTTC.

For this clone: The junction does not match germline at one end; this may be a read error. This rearrangement joins TRBV7-2 to TRBJ2-3; 9 positions agree with TRBD2. The germline CDR1 and CDR2 sequences are SGHTA and FQGNSA. CDR3 length: 14 residues. The CDR3 nucleotides read TGTGCCAGCAGCTCCAACGTCCTAGCGGGGACCGCCCATTTT. Its protein product is CASSSNVLAGTAHF.

This clone showed up just a few times. The rearrangement joins TRBV30 to TRBJ2-5; D not resolved. The V end lost 2 bases, the J end lost 2 bases, and 12 bases lay between the germline ends. This CDR3 has 14 amino acids. Germline V gene lookup returns CDR1 GTSNPN and CDR2 SVGIG (reference sequence). The DNA of the CDR3 is TGTGCCTGGAGTACGATCGGGTTTCAAGAGACCCAGTACTTC. Translating it yields CAWSTIGFQETQYF.

The chain combines TRBV6-1 with TRBJ1-1; no reliable D call. V dropped 2 bases and J dropped 0 bases, with 10 bases sitting between them. CDR1 MNHNS and CDR2 SASEGT come from the germline V gene. This CDR3 region has 15 residues. DNA for the CDR3: TGTGCCAGCAGTGAATGGTATACGCTGAACACTGAAGCTTTCTTT. Its translation is CASSEWYTLNTEAFF.

In this sample, this clone turned up a few times. The genes are TRBV15 and TRBJ2-7, with 11 bases fitting TRBD2. Germline-derived CDR1 and CDR2 are LNHNV and YYDKDF (reference sequence). V shed 1 base, J shed 3 bases, and the junction held 8 bases outside the gene matches. This CDR3 is built from 17 residues. The CDR3: CATSRVSGGTSGYEQYF. Here the CDR3 DNA reads TGTGCCACCAGCAGAGTATCCGGCGGGACTAGCGGCTACGAGCAGTACTTC.

This clone was counted a few times. The chain joins TRBV11-2 to TRBJ2-1; no clear D. CDR3 length: 14 residues. Looked up from germline, CDR1 is SGHAT and CDR2 is FQNNGV. Between the trimmed V and J ends, which lost 2 bases and 9 bases, there was a span of 14 bases. CDR3 sequence (DNA): TGTGCCAGCAGCTTATCGTCGCGGCTAGGTGAGCAGTTCTTC. As protein: CASSLSSRLGEQFF.

For this clone: One end of the junction varies from germline; a read error may be responsible. The chain joins TRBV6-5 to TRBJ2-7; D gene unclear. In germline, CDR1 is MNHEY, CDR2 SVGAGI. The CDR3 contains 13 residues. The CDR3 DNA reads as TGTGCCAGCAGTCAAGGTGCCTCCAACGAGCAGTACTTC. Its protein is CASSQGASNEQYF.

The gene calls are TRBV5-4 and TRBJ1-2, with 7 bases fitting TRBD1. V lost 0 bases, J lost 0 bases, and 11 bases stayed unmatched. Germline loops: CDR1 SGHNT, CDR2 YYREEE (reference sequence). CDR3 length: 18 residues. CDR3 loop: CASSLGGQTFEANYGYTF. The DNA of the CDR3 is TGTGCCAGCAGCTTGGGGGGACAGACTTTTGAAGCTAACTATGGCTACACCTTC.

This chain joins TRBV29-1 and TRBJ1-4; D unclear. V was trimmed by 4 bases and J by 5 bases, leaving 11 bases between them. The CDR3 loop spans 13 amino acids. The V gene's germline CDR1 is SQVTM and CDR2 ANQGSEA. In nucleotides, the CDR3 is TGCAGCGTTGCTTCGACGGCGAATGAAAAACTGTTTTTT. It translates to CSVASTANEKLFF.

This rearrangement joins TRBV2 to TRBJ2-3; possible D gene TRBD2, 6 bases. Trimming left V 4 bases short and J 4 bases short, with 12 bases between. Germline V lookup: CDR1 SNHLY, CDR2 FYNNEI. The CDR3 covers 14 residues. As DNA, the CDR3 is TGTGCCAGCAGTGCGGCTAGCGCTGCAGATACGCAGTATTTT. This sequence encodes CASSAASAADTQYF.

This clone turned up a few times. The rearrangement joins TRBV18 to TRBJ1-2; D perhaps matches TRBD1 (6 bases). Between the trimmed V and J ends, which lost 3 bases and 6 bases, there was a span of 14 bases. This CDR3 is 14 amino acids long. From germline, CDR1 is KGHSH and CDR2 LQKENI. CDR3 residues: CASSPVTGRDGYTF. In nucleotides, the CDR3 is TGTGCCAGCTCACCCGTGACAGGTAGAGATGGCTACACCTTC.

There are a few counts of this clone. CDR3: CASRQGHYEQYF. DNA for the CDR3: TGTGCCAGCAGACAGGGACACTACGAGCAGTACTTC. The chain employs TRBV6-5 and TRBJ2-7; TRBD1 is a possible D gene (6 bases). V was clipped by 6 bases and J by 3 bases, with 9 bases between them. The CDR3 contains 12 residues. CDR1 is MNHEY and CDR2 is SVGAGI in the germline V gene.

The chain uses TRBV9 and TRBJ2-3; D could derive from TRBD1 or TRBD2 (5 bases each). The V and J ends lost 7 bases and 2 bases respectively, with 14 bases between them. The length of the CDR3 is 14 residues. Germline V lookup: CDR1 SGDLS, CDR2 YYNGEE. CDR3 loop: CASQRGPYTDTQYF. The CDR3 nucleotides read TGTGCCAGCCAACGGGGACCCTACACAGATACGCAGTATTTT.

This chain links TRBV6-5 with TRBJ1-2; D might be TRBD1 (6 bases). The CDR3 is 12 residues long. Germline CDR1 and CDR2: MNHEY and SVGAGI. The V and J ends lost 5 bases and 9 bases respectively, with 13 bases between them. The CDR3: CASSKKGGRYTF. The CDR3 region has the DNA TGTGCCAGCAGTAAGAAAGGGGGGCGCTACACCTTC.

The chain joins TRBV29-1 to TRBJ1-1; no firm D call. The CDR3 extends over 14 amino acids. With 4 bases removed from V and 1 base from J, the gap between germline ends came to 13 bases. Germline V gene data show CDR1 as SQVTM and CDR2 as ANQGSEA. The CDR3 sequence is CSVGQLWSNTEAFF. In DNA, the CDR3 is TGCAGCGTTGGCCAGCTCTGGTCGAACACTGAAGCTTTCTTT.

J is TRBJ1-2 and V is TRBV4-1; TRBD1 matches 9 bases. The CDR3 length is 15 residues. Trimming at V came to 1 base and at J to 1 base, leaving 1 base not matched to a gene. From germline, CDR1 is MGHRA and CDR2 YSYEKL. The CDR3 nucleotides are TGCGCCAGCAGCCAAGGGGACAGGGTTAACTATGGCTACACCTTC. This gives the protein CASSQGDRVNYGYTF.

This chain links TRBV5-6 with TRBJ1-1; D remains ambiguous. The germline CDR1 and CDR2 sequences are SGHDT and YYEEEE. V lost 1 base to trimming and J lost 4 bases, with 11 bases between them. This CDR3 comprises 14 residues. The DNA for the CDR3 is TGTGCCAGCAGCTTGCCGGAGGCTACCACTGAAGCTTTCTTT. Translation gives CASSLPEATTEAFF.

This clone was counted only a few times. This chain joins TRBV7-2 and TRBJ1-5; tentatively, D is TRBD1 (6 bases). The V gene's germline CDR1 is SGHTA and CDR2 FQGNSA. Trimming removed 5 bases at V and 1 base at J, with 12 bases between. The CDR3 contains 15 residues. CDR3 amino acids: CASSTRGGSNQPQHF. CDR3 nucleotide sequence: TGTGCCAGCAGCACGCGAGGGGGGAGCAATCAGCCCCAGCATTTT.

This chain uses TRBV18 with TRBJ2-3; no reliable D call. Germline CDR1 KGHSH, CDR2 LQKENI. Deletions cut 4 bases from V and 0 bases from J, with 14 bases between. The CDR3 loop spans 16 amino acids. The CDR3 reads CASSLKVGTSTDTQYF. CDR3 nucleotides: TGTGCCAGCTCACTAAAGGTCGGAACTAGCACAGATACGCAGTATTTT.

This chain uses TRBV4-3 with TRBJ2-7, with TRBD1 identical over 8 bases. The length of the CDR3 is 14 residues. Germline assignment: CDR1 LGHNA and CDR2 YSLEER. The junction had 7 bases not matched to a gene; V was cut back by 7 bases and J by 2 bases. The CDR3 DNA reads TGCGCCAGCACGGACAGGGACCTCACCTACGAGCAGTACTTC. This sequence encodes CASTDRDLTYEQYF.

This rearrangement joins TRBV7-9 to TRBJ2-5; TRBD1 might be the D (5 bases). The germline gives CDR1 SEHNR, CDR2 FQNEAQ (reference sequence). V was trimmed by 5 bases and J by 2 bases, leaving 6 bases between them. This CDR3 is 12 amino acids long. In nucleotides, the CDR3 is TGTGCCAGCAGCAGGACACAAGAGACCCAGTACTTC. Translation gives CASSRTQETQYF.

This chain uses TRBV5-1 with TRBJ2-5, with TRBD2 matching over 7 bases. CDR1 and CDR2 from the germline V gene are SGHRS and YFSETQ. The V and J ends lost 4 bases and 4 bases, in that order; junction bases with no gene match: 10. This CDR3 has 15 residues. This chain's CDR3 is CASSLLGTILETQYF. CDR3 coding DNA: TGCGCCAGCAGCCTCCTCGGGACTATCTTAGAGACCCAGTACTTC.

The V call is TRBV10-3, the J call TRBJ1-1; a weak D match, TRBD1 (5 bases). The CDR3 has 13 residues. V lost 7 bases to trimming and J lost 9 bases, with 18 bases between them. Germline V gene sequence: CDR1 ENHRY, CDR2 SYGVKD. The CDR3 nucleotides are TGTGCCATCACCGAGGGACTTTCAACTCAAGCTTTCTTT. Amino acids: CAITEGLSTQAFF.

The V gene is TRBV9, the J gene TRBJ2-7; TRBD1 matches at 7 bases. The CDR3 has 14 amino acids. Germline CDR1 reads SGDLS; CDR2 reads YYNGEE. V shed 4 bases, J shed 3 bases, and the junction held 7 bases outside the gene matches. In DNA form, the CDR3 reads TGTGCCAGCAGCCTCGAATCAGGGGGCTACGAGCAGTACTTC. Protein product: CASSLESGGYEQYF.

This clone has just a few counts. V and J are TRBV7-3 and TRBJ2-3; 7 bases are a match to TRBD2. Trimming at V came to 5 bases and at J to 2 bases, leaving 4 bases not matched to a gene. Germline loops: CDR1 SGHTA, CDR2 FQGTGA. The CDR3 is 14 residues long. The CDR3 here is CASSHLAATDTQYF. CDR3 bases: TGTGCCAGCAGCCATCTAGCGGCCACAGATACGCAGTATTTT. The full variable domain, completed using reference TRBV7-3 and TRBJ2-3, is GAGVSQTPSNKVTEKGKYVELRCDPISGHTALYWYRQSLGQGPEFLIYFQGTGAADDSGLPNDRFFAVRPEGSVSTLKIQRTERGDSAVYLCASSHLAATDTQYFGPGTRLTVL.

This clone was seen a handful of times. The V call is TRBV2, the J call TRBJ2-3; 8 bases are shared with TRBD2. The CDR3 has 15 amino acids. The germline CDR1 and CDR2 sequences are SNHLY and FYNNEI. V lost 2 bases, J lost 1 base, and 2 bases stayed unmatched. CDR3 region: CASSEWRGGTDTQYF. The CDR3 coding sequence is TGTGCCAGCAGTGAATGGCGGGGGGGCACAGATACGCAGTATTTT.

The chain couples TRBV5-1 to TRBJ1-4; no definite D call. Germline V lookup: CDR1 SGHRS, CDR2 YFSETQ. The CDR3 spans 15 residues. V was cut by 1 base and J by 8 bases, with 15 bases left in between. In DNA, the CDR3 is TGCGCCAGCAGCTTGTCGCCAGTTGGGGAAGAAAAACTGTTTTTT. Amino acids: CASSLSPVGEEKLFF.

The chain joins TRBV14 to TRBJ2-1, with D possibly TRBD1 on 5 matching bases. Germline V gene data show CDR1 as SGHDN and CDR2 as FVKESK. V lost 4 bases to trimming and J lost 0 bases, with 13 bases between them. The CDR3 is 16 amino acids. CDR3 protein: CASSLSGQSSYNEQFF. In DNA, the CDR3 is TGTGCCAGCAGCCTATCCGGACAAAGCTCCTACAATGAGCAGTTCTTC.

This clone was recorded a few times. The chain joins TRBV7-9 to TRBJ2-3; D is tentatively TRBD1 or TRBD2 (5 bases each). CDR1 and CDR2 from the germline V gene are SEHNR and FQNEAQ (reference sequence). The V gene lost 8 bases and the J gene lost 4 bases, with 7 bases spanning the gap. This CDR3 spans 11 amino acids. Here the CDR3 DNA reads TGTGCCAGCGTGGGGGCAGATACGCAGTATTTT. Translating it yields CASVGADTQYF.